A selection of T cell receptor beta chains follows, all from one sample in a study of blood T cell repertoires in COVID-19. The assay was immunoSEQ multiplex PCR, and TCRdb's table has in-frame clones only and misses some. Among 250,000 to 350,000 clones listed, about 85% were seen once. Material: PBMCs or T cells enriched from blood (not recorded which). The receptors stem from a woman aged 25 to 39 who had recovered from COVID-19. Each CDR3 is given with its conserved first and last residue. D genes are given only for firm matches. Clone sizes are given selectively: once, few, many, or a class where the clone is expanded.

V gene: TRBV6-1
clone size: -
CDR3 length: 14
D gene: -
J gene: TRBJ1-1
CDR3 DNA: TGTGCCAGCAGTGAAGCGCTTCGAGGGACTGAAGCTTTCTTT
CDR3 protein: CASSEALRGTEAFF

V gene: TRBV10-3
clone size: few
CDR3 length: 15
D gene: -
J gene: TRBJ1-5
CDR3 DNA: TGTGCCATCAGTGAGTATCGAGATAGCAATCAGCCCCAGCATTTT
CDR3 protein: CAISEYRDSNQPQHF

V gene: TRBV5-6
clone size: few
CDR3 length: 15
D gene: TRBD1
J gene: TRBJ2-7
CDR3 DNA: TGTGCCAGCAGCTACCCACAGGGGAACTCCGACGAGCAGTACTTC
CDR3 protein: CASSYPQGNSDEQYF

V gene: TRBV11-2
clone size: -
CDR3 length: 14
D gene: -
J gene: TRBJ2-7
CDR3 DNA: TGTGCCAGCAGCTTAGAACGGCGGTCCTACGAGCAGTACTTC
CDR3 protein: CASSLERRSYEQYF

V gene: TRBV19
clone size: -
CDR3 length: 14
D gene: -
J gene: TRBJ1-3
CDR3 DNA: TGTGCCAGTGGACAGTCAGGCTCTGGAAACACCATATATTTT
CDR3 protein: CASGQSGSGNTIYF

V gene: TRBV27
clone size: few
CDR3 length: 14
D gene: TRBD1
J gene: TRBJ1-6
CDR3 DNA: TGTGCCAGCAGTGCCCGACAGGGGGATTCACCCCTCCACTTT
CDR3 protein: CASSARQGDSPLHF

V gene: TRBV7-9
clone size: few
CDR3 length: 14
D gene: -
J gene: TRBJ1-5
CDR3 DNA: TGTGCCAGCAGCTCCGACTCTAGCAATCAGCCCCAGCATTTT
CDR3 protein: CASSSDSSNQPQHF

V gene: TRBV6-2/TRBV6-3
clone size: once
CDR3 length: 18
D gene: TRBD2
J gene: TRBJ2-7
CDR3 DNA: TGTGCCAGCAGCCACGGTCGGCGGGGGTCGGGAGATTACTACGAGCAGTACTTC
CDR3 protein: CASSHGRRGSGDYYEQYF

V gene: TRBV5-1
clone size: -
CDR3 length: 14
D gene: -
J gene: TRBJ1-4
CDR3 DNA: TGCGCCAGCAGCTTGTGGGCAGTTAATGAAAAACTGTTTTTT
CDR3 protein: CASSLWAVNEKLFF

V gene: TRBV11-2
clone size: -
CDR3 length: 13
D gene: -
J gene: TRBJ1-5
CDR3 DNA: TGTGCCAGCAGCTTAGGTATCAATCAGCCCCAGCATTTT
CDR3 protein: CASSLGINQPQHF

V gene: TRBV4-3
clone size: -
CDR3 length: 15
D gene: -
J gene: TRBJ1-2
CDR3 DNA: TGCGCCAGCAGCCAAGAGAGGGGACTTAACTATGGCTACACCTTC
CDR3 protein: CASSQERGLNYGYTF

V gene: TRBV30
clone size: -
CDR3 length: 15
D gene: -
J gene: TRBJ1-3
CDR3 DNA: TGTGCCTGGAGTGCTATTGGGGACAATCTCAACACCATATATTTT
CDR3 protein: CAWSAIGDNLNTIYF

V gene: TRBV4-1
clone size: -
CDR3 length: 17
D gene: TRBD1
J gene: TRBJ1-5
CDR3 DNA: TGCGCCAGCAGCCCCCGTGGGGACAGGGGAGGGAATCAGCCCCAGCATTTT
CDR3 protein: CASSPRGDRGGNQPQHF

V gene: TRBV3-1/TRBV3-2
clone size: -
CDR3 length: 16
D gene: -
J gene: TRBJ1-4
CDR3 DNA: TGTGCCAGCAGCCAAGATGTGGGGCCCGCGGATGAAAAACTGTTTTTT
CDR3 protein: CASSQDVGPADEKLFF

V gene: TRBV9
clone size: -
CDR3 length: 15
D gene: TRBD1
J gene: TRBJ1-5
CDR3 DNA: TGTGCCAGCAGCCCCCACGGACAGGGAAATCAGCCCCAGCATTTT
CDR3 protein: CASSPHGQGNQPQHF

V gene: TRBV7-9
clone size: -
CDR3 length: 14
D gene: TRBD1
J gene: TRBJ1-6
CDR3 DNA: TGTGCCAGCAGCTTGGGACAGGGTTTTTCACCCCTCCACTTT
CDR3 protein: CASSLGQGFSPLHF

V gene: TRBV27
clone size: -
CDR3 length: 15
D gene: -
J gene: TRBJ1-5
CDR3 DNA: TGTGCCAGCAGTTACAGGGTAAAGAGAGATCAGCCCCAGCATTTT
CDR3 protein: CASSYRVKRDQPQHF

V gene: TRBV6-1
clone size: -
CDR3 length: 17
D gene: TRBD1
J gene: TRBJ2-7
CDR3 DNA: TGTGCCAGCAGTGAATTTCGCTTGGGACAGGGTGGCTACGAGCAGTACTTC
CDR3 protein: CASSEFRLGQGGYEQYF

V gene: TRBV9
clone size: -
CDR3 length: 15
D gene: -
J gene: TRBJ1-4
CDR3 DNA: TGTGCCAGCAGCGTAGCACAGAGAGCTAATGAAAAACTGTTTTTT
CDR3 protein: CASSVAQRANEKLFF

V gene: TRBV9
clone size: -
CDR3 length: 15
D gene: -
J gene: TRBJ2-1
CDR3 DNA: TGTGCCAGCAGCGTAAGAGCGGTCTCCTACAATGAGCAGTTCTTC
CDR3 protein: CASSVRAVSYNEQFF

V gene: TRBV5-5
clone size: -
CDR3 length: 13
D gene: -
J gene: TRBJ1-1
CDR3 DNA: TGTGCCAGCAGTAGGGGGTTAAACACTGAAGCTTTCTTT
CDR3 protein: CASSRGLNTEAFF

V gene: TRBV7-2
clone size: -
CDR3 length: 16
D gene: -
J gene: TRBJ2-3
CDR3 DNA: TGTGCCAGCAGCTTAGTTCCTAGCCTTGGGACAGATACGCAGTATTTT
CDR3 protein: CASSLVPSLGTDTQYF

V gene: TRBV30
clone size: -
CDR3 length: 13
D gene: TRBD2
J gene: TRBJ2-5
CDR3 DNA: TGTGCCTGGAAACCTAGCGGGGGGAAGACCCAGTACTTC
CDR3 protein: CAWKPSGGKTQYF

V gene: TRBV7-9
clone size: -
CDR3 length: 16
D gene: TRBD2
J gene: TRBJ2-1
CDR3 DNA: TGTGCCAGCAGCGACGCGGGGGGGCGCGGTTTCTATGAGCAGTTCTTC
CDR3 protein: CASSDAGGRGFYEQFF

V gene: TRBV3-1/TRBV3-2
clone size: -
CDR3 length: 13
D gene: -
J gene: TRBJ1-2
CDR3 DNA: TGTGCCAGCAGCGATTACAGGTCCTATGGCTACACCTTC
CDR3 protein: CASSDYRSYGYTF

V gene: TRBV6-5
clone size: -
CDR3 length: 13
D gene: TRBD1
J gene: TRBJ1-1
CDR3 DNA: TGTGCCAGCAAGGACAGGGTGAACACTGAAGCTTTCTTT
CDR3 protein: CASKDRVNTEAFF

V gene: TRBV19
clone size: -
CDR3 length: 18
D gene: -
J gene: TRBJ1-5
CDR3 DNA: TGTGCCAGTACCAGAGCCCCACAGGGCCTCTTTAGCAATCAGCCCCAGCATTTT
CDR3 protein: CASTRAPQGLFSNQPQHF

V gene: TRBV4-1
clone size: -
CDR3 length: 13
D gene: TRBD1
J gene: TRBJ1-5
CDR3 DNA: TGCGCCAGCAGCCAAATCCCCATGGGACAGGAGCATTTT
CDR3 protein: CASSQIPMGQEHF

V gene: TRBV19
clone size: -
CDR3 length: 14
D gene: -
J gene: TRBJ1-5
CDR3 DNA: TGTGCCGCTAGCTCCGGAGGTGGCAATCAGCCCCAGCATTTT
CDR3 protein: CAASSGGGNQPQHF

V gene: TRBV27
clone size: -
CDR3 length: 14
D gene: TRBD1
J gene: TRBJ1-4
CDR3 DNA: TGTGCCAGCAGCCCATCGAGGGGGCATGAAAAACTGTTTTTT
CDR3 protein: CASSPSRGHEKLFF